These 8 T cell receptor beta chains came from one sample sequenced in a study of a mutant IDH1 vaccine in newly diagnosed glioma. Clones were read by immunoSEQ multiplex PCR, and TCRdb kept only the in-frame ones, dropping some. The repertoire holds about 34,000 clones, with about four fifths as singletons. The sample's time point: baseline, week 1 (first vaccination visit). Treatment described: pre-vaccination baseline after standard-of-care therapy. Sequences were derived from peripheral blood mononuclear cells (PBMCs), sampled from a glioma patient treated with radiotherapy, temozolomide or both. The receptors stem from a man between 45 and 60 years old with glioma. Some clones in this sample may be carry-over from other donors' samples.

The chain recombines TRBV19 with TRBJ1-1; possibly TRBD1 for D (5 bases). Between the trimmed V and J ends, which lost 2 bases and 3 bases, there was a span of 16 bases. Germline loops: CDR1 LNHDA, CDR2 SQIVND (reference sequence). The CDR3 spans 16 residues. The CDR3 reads CASSIRPGNMDTEAFF. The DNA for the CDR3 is TGTGCCAGTAGTATACGGCCAGGGAATATGGACACTGAAGCTTTCTTT.

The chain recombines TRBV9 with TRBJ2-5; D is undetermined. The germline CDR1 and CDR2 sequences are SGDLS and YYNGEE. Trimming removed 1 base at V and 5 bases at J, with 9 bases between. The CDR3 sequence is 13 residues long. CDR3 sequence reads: CASSVSAGETQYF. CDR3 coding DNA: TGTGCCAGCAGCGTATCTGCCGGGGAGACCCAGTACTTC.

CDR3 coding DNA: TGTGCCAGCAATAAACAGAGCATGAACACTGAAGCTTTCTTT. Residues: CASNKQSMNTEAFF. The chain is built from TRBV2 and TRBJ1-1, with unresolved D. The CDR3 covers 14 residues. Germline V gene lookup returns CDR1 SNHLY and CDR2 FYNNEI. Trimming took off 7 bases at V and 0 bases at J, with 12 bases between the two ends.

The CDR3 loop reads CASSPRLPAGSSTDTQYF. The CDR3 DNA is TGTGCCAGCAGCCCGCGACTCCCAGCGGGGTCTAGCACAGATACGCAGTATTTT. The chain has TRBV7-2 and TRBJ2-3; 7 bases line up with TRBD2. Looked up from germline, CDR1 is SGHTA and CDR2 is FQGNSA. The CDR3 sequence is 18 residues long. V lost 5 bases to trimming and J lost 0 bases; unmatched junction nucleotides: 14.

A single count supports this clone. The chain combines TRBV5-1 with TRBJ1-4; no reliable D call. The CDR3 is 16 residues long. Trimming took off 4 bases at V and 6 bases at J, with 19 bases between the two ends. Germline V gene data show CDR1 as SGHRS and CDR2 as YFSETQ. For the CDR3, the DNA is TGCGCCAGCAGCCCCGCCCGGCACAGCGATTATGAAAAACTGTTTTTT. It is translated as CASSPARHSDYEKLFF.

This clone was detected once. The CDR3 bases are TGCGCCAGCAGCTTGGCCTGGGACTCCTATGGCTACACCTTC. Its translation: CASSLAWDSYGYTF. The chain has TRBV5-1 and TRBJ1-2, with D possibly matching TRBD1 (5 bases). The V and J ends lost 0 bases and 4 bases respectively, with 10 bases between them. Germline lookup yields CDR1 SGHRS and CDR2 YFSETQ. CDR3 length: 14 amino acids.

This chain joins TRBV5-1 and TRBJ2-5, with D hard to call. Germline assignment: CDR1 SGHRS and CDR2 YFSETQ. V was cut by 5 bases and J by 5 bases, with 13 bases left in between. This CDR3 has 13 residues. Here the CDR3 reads CASSRQVGETQYF. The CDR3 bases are TGCGCCAGCAGTAGGCAGGTTGGCGAGACCCAGTACTTC.

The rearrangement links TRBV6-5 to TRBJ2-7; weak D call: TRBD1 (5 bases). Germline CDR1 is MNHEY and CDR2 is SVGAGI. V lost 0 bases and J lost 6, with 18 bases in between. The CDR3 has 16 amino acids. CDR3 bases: TGTGCCAGCAGTTACTCGATGTGGCAGGGCAAGAGCGAGCAGTACTTC. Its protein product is CASSYSMWQGKSEQYF.